The source of this T cell receptor beta chain is a study of blood T cell repertoires in COVID-19 (dated by TCRdb to 2019 to 2021). At the level of the whole study: Collaborator samples came from the United States, Italy and Spain and covered acute and convalescent phases of COVID-19. The material from the prospective study consisted of cDNA or gDNA derived from T cells, B-cell-depleted T cells, or PBMCs. The dataset comprised deeply sampled blood TCRbeta repertoires from subjects exposed to, actively infected with, or recovered from COVID-19. The repertoires were made available in a free public database intended to serve as a resource for research on the immune response to SARS-CoV-2. The samples were drawn from two sources: the first 160 participants of the ongoing ImmuneRACE study, and 1,000 to 1,500 subjects contributed by 6 global collaborators. A de-identified subject ID, COVID-19 status, age in years and sex were almost always included in the sample metadata. Where HLA class I and class II types were available, the types were taken from metadata supplied by the sample provider, not from assay-based typing. The research as a whole found: How much clinical and demographic metadata was included differed by source and by participant, and the metadata was provided uncurated.

About this clone: The antigen this receptor binds is unknown. Base qualities are not provided; no much larger clone lies one nucleotide away.

Whole blood was collected in K2EDTA tubes by collaborating institutions according to the institutions' own protocols. Collaborator samples were shipped for TCRbeta analysis as frozen whole blood, isolated PBMCs, or DNA extracted from either sample type. The immunoSEQ Assay, a bias-controlled multiplex PCR, was used to amplify TCRbeta CDR3 regions from genomic DNA. Per the source publication's procedure: The number of nucleated cells in each sample was estimated by amplification of reference gene primers within the assay. To quantify the absolute abundance of each unique TCRbeta CDR3 rearrangement, sequence reads were collapsed and filtered. For each sample, productive Simpson clonality was calculated as the square root of Simpson's diversity index over productive rearrangements. Sourced from immuneACCESS, this table was stored by TCRdb with only in-frame sequences that have V and J called. A share of the clones is absent; for the studies checked, an unresolved V gene accounts for under half, and the remainder has no known explanation. The DNA was the basis for D and trimming; V, J and clone size are from that table. This sample has 88,000 or so clones in its table, and about 86% of those were observed once. About 7% of the sample comes from the top ten.

From the cysteine through the phenylalanine, the CDR3 covers 13 amino acids. Just the 39-base CDR3 DNA is kept, in frame starting at base 1. For this chain, trimming is 6 bases at the V end and 7 bases at the J end, and the number of junction bases without a gene match is 4. The specimen sequenced was peripheral blood. The clonotype was recovered from a man in his 60s with acute or convalescent COVID-19. Recombination connected TRBV12-3 or TRBV12-4 to TRBJ2-1; TRBD2 aligns with 9 central bases. Here is the DNA: TGTGCCAGCAGGATAGCGGGAGTGAATGAGCAGTTCTTC. This encodes CASRIAGVNEQFF.